This T cell receptor (beta chain) was found in a study of beta chain features in type 1 diabetes. General observations from the study: All four CD4+ subsets from Type 1 diabetes patients carried moderately but significantly shorter TCRB CDR3s.

Germline V gene data show CDR1 as SGHNT and CDR2 as YENEEA. Deletions cut 5 bases from V and 5 bases from J, with 11 bases between. The CDR3 sequence is 13 residues long. This clone has only a few counts. Its antigen is unidentified. The entirety of the isolated RNA underwent reverse transcription, so expressed TCRB transcripts were sequenced. Method: immunoSEQ multiplex PCR; TCRdb's copy keeps in-frame clones and lacks some. The sample holds fewer than 900,000 clones; 17% are singletons and the top ten take 0.023%. The rearrangement joins TRBV11-3 to TRBJ2-3, with a tentative D call TRBD1 (6 bases). The clonotype comes from a woman under 30 in good health. The specimen sequenced was naive CD4+ T cells from blood. DNA for the CDR3: TGTGCCAGCAGCGCCCAACAGGGAGATACGCAGTATTTT. Its protein is CASSAQQGDTQYF.